Shown below are 13 T cell receptor beta chains from a single sample sequenced in a study of cytomegalovirus exposure and HLA in healthy donors. The PCR had 60 Vbeta and 13 Jbeta primers. The data were produced by immunoSEQ multiplex PCR, yet TCRdb's version contains in-frame clones alone and is incomplete. The sample lists about 130,000 clones, approximately 81% seen once, with about 0.7% in the top ten. Material: PBMCs. These receptors originate from a man aged 18-30 years in good health and CMV-seronegative.

The J gene is TRBJ1-5, the V gene TRBV6-1, with a tentative D call TRBD1 (6 bases). Germline assignment: CDR1 MNHNS and CDR2 SASEGT. V was shortened by 2 bases and J by 0 bases, with 8 bases between the two germline ends. CDR3 size: 15 residues. This chain's CDR3 is CASSETGYSNQPQHF. In DNA form, the CDR3 reads TGTGCCAGCAGTGAAACAGGGTATAGCAATCAGCCCCAGCATTTT.

V and J are TRBV9 and TRBJ2-6, with D uncertain. CDR1 and CDR2 from the germline V gene are SGDLS and YYNGEE. V was shortened by 0 bases and J by 0 bases, with 13 bases between the two germline ends. CDR3 length equals 18 residues. CDR3 residues: CASSVAPLLLSGANVLTF. The CDR3 nucleotides read TGTGCCAGCAGCGTAGCCCCGTTGTTACTCTCTGGGGCCAACGTCCTGACTTTC.

The V gene is TRBV5-1, the J gene TRBJ2-3; 8 bases match TRBD2. The CDR3 spans 15 residues. With 6 bases clipped from V and 3 bases from J, the junction kept 9 bases outside the gene matches. From germline, CDR1 is SGHRS and CDR2 YFSETQ. CDR3 nucleotides: TGCGCCAGCAATGGCGGGGGGAGAGCTACAGATACGCAGTATTTT. As protein: CASNGGGRATDTQYF.

This clone was seen once. This chain connects TRBV27 to TRBJ2-7, with 9 bases lining up with TRBD1. The trim removed 6 bases at V and 4 bases at J, leaving 10 bases unmatched. The CDR3 is 15 residues long. Germline CDR1 and CDR2: MNHEY and SMNVEV (reference sequence). CDR3 loop: CASSHTGTGIYEQYF. CDR3 coding DNA: TGTGCCAGCAGCCATACCGGGACAGGGATATACGAGCAGTACTTC.

V is TRBV7-2 and J is TRBJ1-5; 8 bases map to TRBD1. Per germline, CDR1 SGHTA and CDR2 FQGNSA. This CDR3 has 14 amino acids. After removal of 4 bases from V and 6 bases from J, the junction contained 5 bases not matched to a gene. CDR3 in DNA: TGTGCCAGCAGCTCGACAGGGGCAATTCAGCCCCAGCATTTT. It codes for CASSSTGAIQPQHF.

V usage is TRBV6-5 and J usage is TRBJ1-1; tentatively, D is TRBD1 (6 bases). The CDR3 spans 15 residues. In germline, CDR1 is MNHEY, CDR2 SVGAGI. Trimming left V 6 bases short and J 10 bases short, with 24 bases between. CDR3 coding DNA: TGTGCCAGCAGCCACTCTCCTGCGACAGGTTCGTCAGCTTTCTTT. Translated, it gives CASSHSPATGSSAFF.

As for this clone: Other DNA sequences within the sample encode an identical CDR3. The chain has TRBV6-6 and TRBJ1-1; 8 bases line up with TRBD1. Germline V CDR1 and CDR2: MNHNY, SVGAGI (reference sequence). The CDR3 has 14 amino acids. V lost 6 bases, J lost 1 base, and 4 bases stayed unmatched. CDR3 amino acids: CASRPGTGNTEAFF. CDR3 DNA: TGTGCCAGCAGACCAGGGACAGGGAACACTGAAGCTTTCTTT.

The J gene is TRBJ1-2, the V gene TRBV4-3; D unclear. V was clipped by 0 bases and J by 4 bases, with 15 bases between them. CDR3 length: 16 residues. Germline V CDR1 and CDR2: LGHNA, YSLEER. DNA of the CDR3: TGCGCCAGCAGCCAAGATTCCCCCAGCGATGGCTATGGCTACACCTTC. Protein product: CASSQDSPSDGYGYTF.

The chain couples TRBV7-2 to TRBJ2-7; 8 nucleotides align to TRBD2. Trimming took 5 bases from V and 0 from J; bases not matched to a gene: 12. The germline V gene has CDR1 SGHTA and CDR2 FQGNSA. CDR3 length: 17 residues. The CDR3 coding sequence is TGTGCCAGCAGCGGGGCCATAGCGGGGAGGGGCTCCTACGAGCAGTACTTC. Amino acids: CASSGAIAGRGSYEQYF.

The genes are TRBV5-4 and TRBJ2-5; 7 nucleotides align to TRBD2. This CDR3 is 15 amino acids long. With V trimmed by 1 base and J by 5 bases, 8 bases remained unmatched. Germline values: CDR1 SGHNT, CDR2 YYREEE (reference sequence). Written as DNA, the CDR3 is TGTGCCAGCAGCTTGAGCGGGGAAGGTCGGGAGACCCAGTACTTC. The encoded protein is CASSLSGEGRETQYF.

The gene calls are TRBV19 and TRBJ2-2; D not certain. V lost 0 bases to trimming and J lost 7 bases, with 9 bases between them. Germline V gene data show CDR1 as LNHDA and CDR2 as SQIVND (reference sequence). This CDR3 is built from 14 residues. DNA for the CDR3: TGTGCCAGTAGTATAGATCTAGGCGACGGGGAGCTGTTTTTT. It translates to CASSIDLGDGELFF.

This chain joins TRBV7-9 and TRBJ1-5; no definite D call. Germline assignment: CDR1 SEHNR and CDR2 FQNEAQ (reference sequence). Trimming removed 4 bases from V and 2 bases from J, with 18 bases in between. The CDR3 totals 17 residues. For the CDR3, the DNA is TGTGCCAGCAGCTCCTTCAGGTTTGGGTCGCGCAATCAGCCCCAGCATTTT. Residues: CASSSFRFGSRNQPQHF.

The chain employs TRBV29-1 and TRBJ1-5; no definite D call. Germline assignment: CDR1 SQVTM and CDR2 ANQGSEA. This CDR3 is 13 amino acids long. The V gene lost 5 bases and the J gene lost 1 base, with 9 bases spanning the gap. DNA of the CDR3: TGCAGCGTTCGGGTTTCGAGCAATCAGCCCCAGCATTTT. Translating it yields CSVRVSSNQPQHF.